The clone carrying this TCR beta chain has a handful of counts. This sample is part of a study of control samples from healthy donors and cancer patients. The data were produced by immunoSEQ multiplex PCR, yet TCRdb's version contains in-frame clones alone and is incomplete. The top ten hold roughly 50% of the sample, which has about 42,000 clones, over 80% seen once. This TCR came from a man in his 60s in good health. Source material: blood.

This CDR3 is CASSSSGRTEQFF. The CDR3 DNA is TGTGCCAGCAGCTCCTCCGGGAGAACGGAGCAGTTCTTC. The chain couples TRBV11-2 to TRBJ2-1, with a possible D match to TRBD2 (6 bases). Per germline, CDR1 SGHAT and CDR2 FQNNGV. V was shortened by 4 bases and J by 10 bases, with 14 bases between the two germline ends. The CDR3 length is 13 residues.